What follows is one T cell receptor beta chain and its context. Its binding antigen is unknown. Within one base of it there is no much larger clone, and no base qualities were kept. The record originates from a study of OX40 agonist ivuxolimab in advanced cancers. General notes on the study: Ivuxolimab was a fully human IgG2 agonistic monoclonal antibody targeting the costimulatory receptor OX40 (CD134). A male proportion of almost 85% and a mean age of 60 years, ranging from 23 to 79, were recorded for the dose-escalation cohort. Peripheral TCRbeta sequencing was intended to test whether TCR sequence diversity was altered and clonal T-cell expansion was caused by ivuxolimab. Intravenous ivuxolimab was administered to patients every 2 weeks at six dose levels: 0.01, 0.1, 0.3, 1.5, 3 and 10 mg/kg. Among the 52 dose-escalation patients, about 20 had hepatocellular carcinoma, roughly 15 melanoma, 9 renal cell carcinoma and 9 head and neck cancer. The paper reports the monotherapy dose-escalation portion (N of about 47 patients) of the phase I ivuxolimab trial. Partial responses occurred in three dose-escalation patients: two with cutaneous melanoma and one with hepatocellular carcinoma. Prior anti-PD-1, anti-PD-L1 or anti-CTLA-4 therapy was permitted, and 40% of dose-escalation patients had received checkpoint inhibitors. The paper as a whole reports these results and caveats: In partial responders in the 0.1-3.0 mg/kg groups, normalized peripheral clonal expansion was found to be among the lowest, especially among CD8+ T cells. Low levels of normalized T-cell clonal expansion were also seen in some patients who did not respond. The antigen specificity of the peripheral T cells that underwent clonal expansion was not determined. After ivuxolimab, CD8+ T cells had more expanded clones than CD4+ T cells on average. At doses of 0.1 to 3.0 mg/kg, clonal expansion of both CD4+ and CD8+ blood T cells was observed from baseline to week 6.

Cut back by 2 bases and 1 base, the V and J ends lie 12 bases apart. Sequences MDHEN (CDR1) and SYDVKM (CDR2) are obtained from the germline V gene. The CDR3, from cysteine to phenylalanine, totals 15 residues. Only the CDR3 part of the read is kept: 45 bases, read in frame from the first base. Genomic DNA was isolated from the sorted cells so that the TCRbeta CDR3 region could be sequenced. The immunoSEQ Assay was used to sequence the TCRbeta CDR3 regions. As stored in TCRdb, this immuneACCESS dataset retains in-frame rearrangements with V and J assigned. A fraction of the clones does not appear; measured against another copy, unresolved V genes explain less than half of the discrepancy, and the remainder lacks a known reason. Present in this sample are approximately 75,000 clones, 90% of which were seen just once. Around 0.39% of the sample is held by the ten biggest clonotypes. The trial excluded patients who had a history of autoimmune disease or who were on systemic immunosuppression. Peripheral blood for TCR sequencing was collected from all dose cohorts at baseline, on cycle 4 day 1, and on cycle 7 day 1. Samples came from an open-label, multicenter, first-in-human phase I dose-escalation trial of ivuxolimab. Adults with locally advanced or metastatic melanoma, renal cell, hepatocellular, or head and neck squamous cell carcinoma were enrolled in the trial. Before TCR sequencing, CD4+ and CD8+ T cells were separately sorted from peripheral blood.

This clonotype was obtained from an adult with an advanced solid tumor such as melanoma, head and neck, liver or kidney cancer. The sequence links TRBV28 to TRBJ2-7; TRBD1 is perhaps the D gene, given 6 matching bases. This specimen consisted of CD4+ or CD8+ T cells sorted from blood, obtained in a trial of the OX40 agonist ivuxolimab. In nucleotide form, the sequence is TGTGCCAGCAGTTTAATCGGGACACTATCCTACGAGCAGTACTTC. This translates into CASSLIGTLSYEQYF.